This T cell receptor (beta chain) was documented in a study of T-cell reconstitution after alpha-beta-depleted transplantation in children. A library of TCRbeta sequences, prepared with unique molecular identifiers, was generated. TCRdb processed the PCR reads anew with MiXCR; each CDR3 protein has one entry. This table has about 1,000,000 distinct CDR3 sequences, about 31% appearing once. In the case of this clonotype: Antigen: not known.

Study-wide findings and caveats: Where alpha-beta T cells came from about two months after transplant was reportedly several hundred expanded graft clones.

The CDR3 runs 16 residues. Trimming took 4 bases from V and 3 from J; bases not matched to a gene: 15. The germline V gene encodes CDR1 SQVTM and CDR2 ANQGSEA. The specimen was PBMCs, mostly from graft donor cells, collected 360 days after TCRalphabeta/CD19-depleted stem cell transplant. The sequence came from a boy under two years old who had a stem cell transplant for SCID, so the T cells may come from the graft donor. This chain uses TRBV29-1 with TRBJ2-7; 7 bases line up with TRBD2. The CDR3, as DNA: TGCAGCGTTGCAGTCTTTGGGGAAGCGGGGTTCTACGAGCAGTACTTC. Protein product: CSVAVFGEAGFYEQYF.